The 3 T cell receptor beta chains given below trace back to one sample, sequenced in a study of shared T cell receptors in the human thymus. Produced via immunoSEQ multiplex PCR; TCRdb's table is partial and in-frame only. Of 600,000 or so clones in the sample, around 87% were seen once. This sample was also put to use in a study of human thymus T cells.

The source material was thymocytes. The receptors originated from a boy in the first two years of life with a congenital heart defect.

The chain combines TRBV27 with TRBJ2-7; tentative D call: TRBD1 (6 bases). This CDR3 is 13 amino acids long. V was pared by 6 bases and J by 2 bases, with 11 bases between. Germline V gene lookup returns CDR1 MNHEY and CDR2 SMNVEV (reference sequence). Here the CDR3 reads CASSLGQPYEQYF. Written as DNA, the CDR3 is TGTGCCAGCAGCCTAGGACAGCCCTACGAGCAGTACTTC.

The rearrangement links TRBV6-5 to TRBJ1-6; 10 nucleotides align to TRBD1. Germline V CDR1 and CDR2: MNHEY, SVGAGI. V lost 8 bases, J lost 10 bases, and 8 bases stayed unmatched. The length of the CDR3 is 14 residues. The CDR3 loop reads CASGTGQGKSPLHF. The CDR3 DNA reads TGTGCCAGCGGCACGGGACAGGGGAAGTCACCCCTCCACTTT.

This clone appeared a few times. The chain recombines TRBV5-4 with TRBJ2-1, with D perhaps matching TRBD1 (6 bases). The CDR3 has 12 residues. Germline CDR1 SGHNT, CDR2 YYREEE (reference sequence). Trimming took 4 bases from V and 7 from J, leaving 9 bases between them. CDR3 sequence (DNA): TGTGCCAGCAGCCACAGGGTGAATGAGCAGTTCTTC. This codes for CASSHRVNEQFF.